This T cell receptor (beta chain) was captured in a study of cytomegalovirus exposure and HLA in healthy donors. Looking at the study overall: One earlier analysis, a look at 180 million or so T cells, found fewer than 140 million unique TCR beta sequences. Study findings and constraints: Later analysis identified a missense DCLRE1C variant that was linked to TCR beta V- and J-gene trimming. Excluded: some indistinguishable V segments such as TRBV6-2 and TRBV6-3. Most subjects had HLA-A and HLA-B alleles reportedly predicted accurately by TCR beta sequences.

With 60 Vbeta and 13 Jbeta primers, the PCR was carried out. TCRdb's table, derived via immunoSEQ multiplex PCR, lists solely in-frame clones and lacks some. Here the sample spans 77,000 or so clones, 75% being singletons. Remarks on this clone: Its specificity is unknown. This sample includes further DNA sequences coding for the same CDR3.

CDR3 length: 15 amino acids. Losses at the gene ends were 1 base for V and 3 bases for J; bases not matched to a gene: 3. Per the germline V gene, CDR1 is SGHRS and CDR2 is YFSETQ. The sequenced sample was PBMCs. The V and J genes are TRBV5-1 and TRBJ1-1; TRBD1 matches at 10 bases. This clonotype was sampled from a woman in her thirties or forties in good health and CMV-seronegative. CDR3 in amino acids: CASSLRTGGDTEAFF. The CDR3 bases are TGCGCCAGCAGCTTGAGGACAGGGGGAGACACTGAAGCTTTCTTT. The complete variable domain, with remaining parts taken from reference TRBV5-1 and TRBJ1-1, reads KAGVTQTPRYLIKTRGQQVTLSCSPISGHRSVSWYQQTPGQGLQFLFEYFSETQRNKGNFPGRFSGRQFSNSRSEMNVSTLELGDSALYLCASSLRTGGDTEAFFGQGTRLTVV.